The clone carrying this T cell receptor (beta chain) was observed many times. The record originates from a study of T-cell memory formation after mild COVID-19. TCRdb independently ran MiXCR on the 5' RACE reads; one entry per CDR3 protein. The sample holds approximately 260,000 distinct CDR3 sequences, about 15% seen once. Germline V gene lookup returns CDR1 SGHRS and CDR2 YFSETQ. V shed 0 bases and J shed 2 bases, with 3 bases lying between them. The CDR3 loop spans 13 amino acids. This TCR came from a man younger than 35 who had mild COVID-19 (a few samples of this study predate the infection). Cell type and time point are not known. The chain is built from TRBV5-1 and TRBJ1-5; D is unresolved. Sequencing was done on a sample of PBMCs or a T cell subset sorted from them (not recorded which). The CDR3 sequence is CASSLDGNQPQHF. CDR3 nucleotides: TGCGCCAGCAGCTTGGATGGCAATCAGCCCCAGCATTTT.